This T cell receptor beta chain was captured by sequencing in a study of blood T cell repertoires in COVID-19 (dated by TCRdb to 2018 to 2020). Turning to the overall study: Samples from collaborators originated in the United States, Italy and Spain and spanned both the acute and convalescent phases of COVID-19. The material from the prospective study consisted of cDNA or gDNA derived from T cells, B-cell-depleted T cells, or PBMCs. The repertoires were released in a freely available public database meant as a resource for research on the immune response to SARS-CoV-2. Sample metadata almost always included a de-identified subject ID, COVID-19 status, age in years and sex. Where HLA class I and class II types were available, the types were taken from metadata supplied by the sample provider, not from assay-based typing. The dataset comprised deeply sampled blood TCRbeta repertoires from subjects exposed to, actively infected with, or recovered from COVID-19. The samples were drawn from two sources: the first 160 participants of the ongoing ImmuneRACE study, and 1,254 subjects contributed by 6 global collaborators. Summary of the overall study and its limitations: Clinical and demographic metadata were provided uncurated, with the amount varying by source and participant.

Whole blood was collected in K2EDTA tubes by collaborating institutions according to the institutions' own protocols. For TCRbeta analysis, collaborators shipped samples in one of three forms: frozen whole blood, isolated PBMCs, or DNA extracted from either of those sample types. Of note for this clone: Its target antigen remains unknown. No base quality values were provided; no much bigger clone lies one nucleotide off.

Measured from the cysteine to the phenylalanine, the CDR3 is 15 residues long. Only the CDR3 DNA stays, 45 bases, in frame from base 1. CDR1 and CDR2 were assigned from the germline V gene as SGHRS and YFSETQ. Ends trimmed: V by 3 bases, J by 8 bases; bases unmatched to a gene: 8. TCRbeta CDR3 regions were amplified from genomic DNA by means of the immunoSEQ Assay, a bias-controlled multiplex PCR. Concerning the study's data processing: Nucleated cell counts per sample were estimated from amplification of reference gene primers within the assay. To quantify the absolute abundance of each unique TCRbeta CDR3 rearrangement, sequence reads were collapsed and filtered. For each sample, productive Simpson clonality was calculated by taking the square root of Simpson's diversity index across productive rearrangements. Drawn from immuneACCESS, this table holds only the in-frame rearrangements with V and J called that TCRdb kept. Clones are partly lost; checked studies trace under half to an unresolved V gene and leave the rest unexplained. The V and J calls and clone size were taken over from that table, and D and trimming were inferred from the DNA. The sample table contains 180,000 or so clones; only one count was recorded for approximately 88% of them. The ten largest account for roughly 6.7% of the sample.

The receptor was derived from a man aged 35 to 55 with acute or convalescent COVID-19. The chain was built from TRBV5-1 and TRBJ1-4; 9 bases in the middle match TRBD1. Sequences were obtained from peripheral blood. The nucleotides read TGCGCCAGCAGCTCGTCCGGGACAGGGAGGGAAAAACTGTTTTTT. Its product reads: CASSSSGTGREKLFF.